The clone carrying this T cell receptor (beta chain) turned up a few times. What it recognizes is unknown. There are 16 residues in the CDR3. V lost 0 bases and J lost 0, with 11 bases in between. CDR1 ENHRY and CDR2 SYGVKD come from the germline V gene. These data come from a study of response to subunit inactivated influenza vaccine. Study conclusions and caveats: Authors suggested seasonal influenza vaccinations each recruit few new T cells.

TCRdb processed the RT-PCR reads anew with MiXCR; each CDR3 protein has one entry. The sample records fewer than 800,000 distinct CDR3 sequences, around 14% being singletons. The source of this sequence is a man between 50 and 59 years old who received an inactivated influenza vaccine. The sample consisted of PBMCs from blood, taken 12 days after vaccination. The V and J genes are TRBV10-3 and TRBJ1-2; D gene uncertain. CDR3 sequence reads: CAISESPVTSNYGYTF. The CDR3 nucleotides are TGTGCCATCAGTGAGTCGCCAGTCACCTCTAACTATGGCTACACCTTC.